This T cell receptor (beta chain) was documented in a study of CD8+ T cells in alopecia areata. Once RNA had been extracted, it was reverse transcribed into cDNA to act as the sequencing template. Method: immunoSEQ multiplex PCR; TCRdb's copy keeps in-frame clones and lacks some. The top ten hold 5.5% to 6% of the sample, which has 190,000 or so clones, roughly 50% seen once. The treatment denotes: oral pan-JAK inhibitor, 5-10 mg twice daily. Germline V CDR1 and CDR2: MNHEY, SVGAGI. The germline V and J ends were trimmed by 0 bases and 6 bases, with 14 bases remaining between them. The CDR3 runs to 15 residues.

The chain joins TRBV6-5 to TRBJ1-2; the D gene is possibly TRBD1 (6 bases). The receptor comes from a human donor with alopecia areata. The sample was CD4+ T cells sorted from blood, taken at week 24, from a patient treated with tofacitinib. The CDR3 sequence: CASSYSWGRGNGYTF. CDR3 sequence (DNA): TGTGCCAGCAGTTACTCTTGGGGGCGCGGTAATGGCTACACCTTC.